A selection of T cell receptor beta chains follows, all from one sample in a study of blood T cell repertoires in COVID-19. TCRdb's copy holds only in-frame clones and misses some; the assay was immunoSEQ multiplex PCR. The sample includes about 200,000 clones, 76% of them seen just once. Sequencing was carried out using PBMCs or T cells enriched from blood (not recorded which). Source of these receptors: a woman aged 50 to 60 with acute COVID-19. Both conserved end residues are trimmed from each CDR3. Size tells how often a clone was seen (once, few, many) or the class of an expanded clone, and some rows leave it out.

j_gene | abundance | v_gene | CDR3aa
TRBJ1-1 | - | TRBV29-1 | SGIGGQANTEAF
TRBJ1-2 | - | TRBV5-6 | ASTPGAGDGYT
TRBJ1-1 | - | TRBV29-1 | SVVIRGMNTEAF
TRBJ2-5 | - | TRBV5-1 | ASSQTSGRQETQY
TRBJ1-2 | - | TRBV28 | AGAGTGGDFHYGYT
TRBJ2-1 | - | TRBV11-2 | ASSLGVASGGSYNEQF
TRBJ2-6 | - | TRBV11-2 | ASSRPGNRAGANVLT
TRBJ2-3 | - | TRBV7-2 | ASSLGATATDTQY
TRBJ2-2 | - | TRBV4-2 | ASSQDPSGGNTGELF
TRBJ1-2 | few | TRBV5-5 | ASSLFQGGYT
TRBJ1-2 | once | TRBV28 | ASTLAGQGNYGYT
TRBJ1-1 | - | TRBV5-1 | ASSLAGGAPNTEAF
TRBJ2-3 | - | TRBV6-2/TRBV6-3 | ASSYSGGSSTDTQY
TRBJ1-5 | - | TRBV7-2 | ASSLYRDYNQPQH
TRBJ1-6 | - | TRBV7-2 | ASSRGQGDSPLH
TRBJ1-5 | - | TRBV27 | ARGSRDKVCQPQH
TRBJ1-6 | few | TRBV27 | ASSLGGIGSPLH
TRBJ1-2 | once | TRBV9 | ASSEEGAGNYGYT
TRBJ1-1 | - | TRBV18 | ASRLGGGNTEAF
TRBJ1-2 | - | TRBV12-3/TRBV12-4 | ASSFRLYGYT
TRBJ2-2 | once | TRBV30 | AWAGQSLGTGELF
TRBJ2-3 | - | TRBV19 | ASRQAALDTQY
TRBJ2-2 | few | TRBV11-2 | ASSFTSAGTGELF
TRBJ1-2 | - | TRBV19 | ASKRHIDSNYGYT
TRBJ2-1 | - | TRBV2 | ASSEGFQFTHREGRTYNEQF
TRBJ1-5 | - | TRBV18 | ASSLGTGNQPQH
TRBJ1-2 | - | TRBV3-1/TRBV3-2 | ASSQGGGGGYT
TRBJ1-2 | - | TRBV6-5 | ASQRNQGNYGYT
TRBJ1-3 | - | TRBV28 | ASSPISSGNTIY
TRBJ2-6 | few | TRBV2 | ARQGVTSGANVLT
TRBJ1-5 | few | TRBV5-6 | ASSLGDRGNQPQH
TRBJ2-3 | - | TRBV3-1/TRBV3-2 | ASSQRDRGMDTQY
TRBJ1-2 | - | TRBV7-9 | ASTPGGEDYGYT
TRBJ2-1 | - | TRBV28 | ASKLGGTVNEQF
TRBJ2-2 | - | TRBV2 | ASSLGLAGELF
TRBJ1-2 | - | TRBV3-1/TRBV3-2 | ASSDRTVNT
TRBJ2-2 | - | TRBV4-3 | ASSQEPGWGTGELF
TRBJ2-1 | few | TRBV4-1 | ASSQGQGRLF
TRBJ2-2 | - | TRBV6-5 | ATYLANTGELF
TRBJ2-2 | - | TRBV6-5 | ASTNGQGALGELF
TRBJ1-4 | - | TRBV27 | ASSLTTGTGGEKLF
TRBJ2-5 | few | TRBV5-8 | ASRTVGAQETQY
TRBJ2-2 | - | TRBV5-1 | ASDPGTGFTGELF
TRBJ1-3 | - | TRBV19 | ASRETGSGNTIY
TRBJ1-2 | - | TRBV16 | ASSREMGGSYGYT
TRBJ2-1 | - | TRBV19 | ASSIIEATGDNEQF
TRBJ2-3 | - | TRBV5-3 | ARSLSGGPRHTQY
TRBJ1-6 | - | TRBV7-2 | ASSFSTIGSYNSPLH
TRBJ2-1 | - | TRBV3-1/TRBV3-2 | ASSQMAGGSLSEQF
TRBJ2-6 | - | TRBV28 | ASTGSLGANVLT
TRBJ2-1 | few | TRBV6-6 | ASSSPSGATNEQF
TRBJ2-1 | once | TRBV9 | ASSVDDGGEQF
TRBJ2-1 | - | TRBV10-2 | ARTDGGGNYNEQF
TRBJ1-4 | - | TRBV9 | ASSETGIEKLF
TRBJ1-2 | - | TRBV5-1 | ASSLGQGPAGYT
TRBJ1-3 | - | TRBV28 | ASKQGGSGNTIY
TRBJ1-2 | - | TRBV28 | ASSETGQSYGYT
TRBJ1-2 | - | TRBV18 | ASSPYSQVWTTASNYGYT